This TCR beta chain is drawn from a study of T cell responses to AZD1222 COVID-19 vaccine. Study results and limitations: Donors in the cohort were predominantly white British and more often female, and clonal diversity was possibly underestimated.

A word on this clone: Antigen unknown.

Sequencing used immunoSEQ multiplex PCR; TCRdb keeps in-frame clones, though not all of them. Here the sample spans about 110,000 clones, about 85% being singletons. V lost 8 bases and J 1 base, leaving 9 bases between the germline ends. Looked up from germline, CDR1 is SEHNR and CDR2 is FQNEAQ (reference sequence). This CDR3 has 12 residues. This TCR was recovered from an adult in good health. The material was peripheral blood, obtained on day 0 of AZD1222 vaccination. The rearrangement joins TRBV7-9 to TRBJ2-7; D could derive from TRBD1 or TRBD2 (5 bases each). Here the CDR3 DNA reads TGTGCCAGCGAGGGGCTTTCCTACGAGCAGTACTTC. Residues: CASEGLSYEQYF.